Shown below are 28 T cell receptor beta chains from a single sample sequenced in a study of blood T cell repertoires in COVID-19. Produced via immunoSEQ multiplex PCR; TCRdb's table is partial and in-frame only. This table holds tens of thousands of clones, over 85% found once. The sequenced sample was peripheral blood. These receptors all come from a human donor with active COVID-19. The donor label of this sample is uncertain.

The CDR3 loop reads CASTSGETQYF. CDR3 nucleotide sequence: TGTGCCAGCACCTCTGGCGAGACCCAGTACTTC. The chain combines TRBV12-3 or TRBV12-4 with TRBJ2-5; D is undetermined. V shed 7 bases and J shed 5 bases, with 8 bases lying between them. CDR3 length: 11 amino acids.

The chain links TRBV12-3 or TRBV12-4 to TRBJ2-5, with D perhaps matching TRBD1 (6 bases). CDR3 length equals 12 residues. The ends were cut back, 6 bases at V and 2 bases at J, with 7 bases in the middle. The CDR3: CASRGQQETQYF. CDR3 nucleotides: TGTGCCAGCAGAGGACAGCAAGAGACCCAGTACTTC.

The CDR3 here is CASSSNPGSVEAFF. The CDR3 nucleotides read TGTGCCAGCAGCTCAAACCCCGGGAGTGTCGAAGCTTTCTTT. The chain employs TRBV11-2 and TRBJ1-1; no clear D gene. Germline lookup yields CDR1 SGHAT and CDR2 FQNNGV. The CDR3 covers 14 residues. The V gene lost 4 bases and the J gene lost 8 bases, with 17 bases spanning the gap.

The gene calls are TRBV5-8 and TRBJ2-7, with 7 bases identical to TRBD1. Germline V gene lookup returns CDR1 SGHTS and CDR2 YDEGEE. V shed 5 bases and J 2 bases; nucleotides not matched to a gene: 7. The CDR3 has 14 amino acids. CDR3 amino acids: CASRDRDRAYEQYF. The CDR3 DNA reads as TGTGCCAGCAGGGACCGGGACAGAGCCTACGAGCAGTACTTC.

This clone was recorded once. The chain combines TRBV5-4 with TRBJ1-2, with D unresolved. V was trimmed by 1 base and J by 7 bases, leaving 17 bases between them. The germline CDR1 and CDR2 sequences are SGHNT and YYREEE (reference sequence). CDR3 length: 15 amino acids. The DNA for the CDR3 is TGTGCCAGCAGCTTGTCGGGTATTCCTATCTCTGGCTACACCTTC. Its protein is CASSLSGIPISGYTF.

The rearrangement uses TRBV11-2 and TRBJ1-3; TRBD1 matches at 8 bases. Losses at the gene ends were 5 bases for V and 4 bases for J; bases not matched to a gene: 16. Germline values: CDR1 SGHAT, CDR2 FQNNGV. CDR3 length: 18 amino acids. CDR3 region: CASSPRAAGGSGGNTIYF. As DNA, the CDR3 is TGTGCCAGCAGCCCCCGGGCGGCAGGGGGCTCGGGGGGAAACACCATATATTTT.

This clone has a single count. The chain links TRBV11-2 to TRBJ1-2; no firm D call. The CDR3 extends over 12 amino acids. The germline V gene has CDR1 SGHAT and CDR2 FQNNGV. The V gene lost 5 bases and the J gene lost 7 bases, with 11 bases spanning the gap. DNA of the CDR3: TGTGCCAGCAGCCCGGGCGGGGTTGGCTACACCTTC. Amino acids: CASSPGGVGYTF.

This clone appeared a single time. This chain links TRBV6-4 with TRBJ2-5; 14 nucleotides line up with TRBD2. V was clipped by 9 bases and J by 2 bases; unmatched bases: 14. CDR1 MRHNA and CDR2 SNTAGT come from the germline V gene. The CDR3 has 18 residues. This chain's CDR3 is CASTRLAGGPRWQETQYF. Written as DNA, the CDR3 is TGTGCCAGTACCCGACTAGCGGGAGGGCCTCGGTGGCAAGAGACCCAGTACTTC.

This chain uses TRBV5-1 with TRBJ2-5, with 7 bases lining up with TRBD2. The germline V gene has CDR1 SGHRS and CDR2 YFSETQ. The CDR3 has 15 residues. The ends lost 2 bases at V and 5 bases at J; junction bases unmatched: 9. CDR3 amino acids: CASSFRGPAGETQYF. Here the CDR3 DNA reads TGCGCCAGCAGCTTCCGGGGCCCAGCGGGGGAGACCCAGTACTTC.

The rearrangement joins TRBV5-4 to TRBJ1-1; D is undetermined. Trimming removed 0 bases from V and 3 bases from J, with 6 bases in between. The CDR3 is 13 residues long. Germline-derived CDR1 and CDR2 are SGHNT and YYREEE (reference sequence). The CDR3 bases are TGTGCCAGCAGCTTGGCCCCCGACACTGAAGCTTTCTTT. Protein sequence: CASSLAPDTEAFF.

The CDR3 sequence is CASSLPGQIYEQYF. CDR3 coding DNA: TGCGCCAGCAGCCTACCGGGACAGATATACGAGCAGTACTTC. This sequence joins TRBV5-1 and TRBJ2-7; the match to TRBD1 covers 7 bases. Germline-derived CDR1 and CDR2 are SGHRS and YFSETQ. The V segment lost 4 bases and the J segment 4 bases; nucleotides outside the gene matches: 8. CDR3 length: 14 residues.

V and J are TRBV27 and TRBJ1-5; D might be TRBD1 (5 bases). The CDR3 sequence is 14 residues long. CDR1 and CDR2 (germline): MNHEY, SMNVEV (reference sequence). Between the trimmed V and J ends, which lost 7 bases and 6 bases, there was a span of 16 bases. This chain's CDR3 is CASTIRGEGQPQHF. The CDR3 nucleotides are TGTGCCAGCACCATCCGGGGGGAGGGTCAGCCCCAGCATTTT.

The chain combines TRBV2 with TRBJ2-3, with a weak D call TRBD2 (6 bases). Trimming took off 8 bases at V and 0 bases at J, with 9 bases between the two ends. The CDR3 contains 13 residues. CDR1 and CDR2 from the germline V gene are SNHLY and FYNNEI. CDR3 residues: CASGGLSTDTQYF. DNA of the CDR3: TGTGCCAGCGGGGGGTTAAGCACAGATACGCAGTATTTT.

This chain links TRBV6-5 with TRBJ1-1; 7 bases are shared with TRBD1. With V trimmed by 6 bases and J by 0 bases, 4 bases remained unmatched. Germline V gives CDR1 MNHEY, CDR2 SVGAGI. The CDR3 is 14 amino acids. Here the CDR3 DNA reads TGTGCCAGCAGCTGGGGACAGATGAACACTGAAGCTTTCTTT. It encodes CASSWGQMNTEAFF.

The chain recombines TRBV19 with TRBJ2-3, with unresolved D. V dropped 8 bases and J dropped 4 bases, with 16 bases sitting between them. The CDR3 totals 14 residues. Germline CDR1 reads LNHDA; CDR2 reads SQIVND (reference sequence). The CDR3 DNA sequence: TGTGCCAGTCCGCATCGCGTTCTTCCAGATACGCAGTATTTT. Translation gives CASPHRVLPDTQYF.

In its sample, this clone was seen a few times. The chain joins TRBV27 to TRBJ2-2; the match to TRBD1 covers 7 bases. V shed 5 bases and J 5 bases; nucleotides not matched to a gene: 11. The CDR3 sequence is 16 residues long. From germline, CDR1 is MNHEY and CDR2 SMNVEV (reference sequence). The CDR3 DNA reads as TGTGCCAGCAGTACCCTCGACAGGGTCCTAACCGGGGAGCTGTTTTTT. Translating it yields CASSTLDRVLTGELFF.

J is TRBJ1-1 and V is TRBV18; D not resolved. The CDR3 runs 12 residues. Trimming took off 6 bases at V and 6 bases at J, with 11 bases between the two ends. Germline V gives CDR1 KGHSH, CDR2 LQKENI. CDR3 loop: CASSTIGAEAFF. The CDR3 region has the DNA TGTGCCAGCTCCACAATCGGGGCTGAAGCTTTCTTT.

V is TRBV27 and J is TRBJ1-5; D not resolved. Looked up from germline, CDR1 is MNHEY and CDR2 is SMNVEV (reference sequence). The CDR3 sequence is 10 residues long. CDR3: CVGDNQPQHF. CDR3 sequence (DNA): TGTGTCGGGGATAATCAGCCCCAGCATTTT.

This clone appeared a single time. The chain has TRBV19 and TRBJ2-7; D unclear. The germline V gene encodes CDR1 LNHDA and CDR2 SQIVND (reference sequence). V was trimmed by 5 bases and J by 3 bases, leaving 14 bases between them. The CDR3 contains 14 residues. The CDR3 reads CASSPPALDYEQYF. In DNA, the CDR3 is TGTGCCAGTAGTCCCCCCGCACTCGACTACGAGCAGTACTTC.

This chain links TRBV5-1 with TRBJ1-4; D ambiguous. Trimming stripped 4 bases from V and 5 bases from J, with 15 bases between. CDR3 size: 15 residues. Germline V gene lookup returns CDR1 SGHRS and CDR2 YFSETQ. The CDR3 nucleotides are TGCGCCAGCAGCCGGAACGCGGAGAGGAATGAAAAACTGTTTTTT. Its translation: CASSRNAERNEKLFF.

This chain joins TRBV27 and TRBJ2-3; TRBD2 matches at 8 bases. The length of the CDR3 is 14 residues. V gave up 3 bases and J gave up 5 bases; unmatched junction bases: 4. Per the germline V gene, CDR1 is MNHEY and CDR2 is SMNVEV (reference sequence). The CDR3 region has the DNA TGTGCCAGCAGTTTTGGACTAGCCCAAGATACGCAGTATTTT. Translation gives CASSFGLAQDTQYF.

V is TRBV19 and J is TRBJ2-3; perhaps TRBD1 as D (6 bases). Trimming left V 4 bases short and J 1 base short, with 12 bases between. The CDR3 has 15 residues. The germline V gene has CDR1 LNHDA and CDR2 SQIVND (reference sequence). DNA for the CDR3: TGTGCCAGTAGTACACCAGGGGCCGGCACAGATACGCAGTATTTT. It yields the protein CASSTPGAGTDTQYF.

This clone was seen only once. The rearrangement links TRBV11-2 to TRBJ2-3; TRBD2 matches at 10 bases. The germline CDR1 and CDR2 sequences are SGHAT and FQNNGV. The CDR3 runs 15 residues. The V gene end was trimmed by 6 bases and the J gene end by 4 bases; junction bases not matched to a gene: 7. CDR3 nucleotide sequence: TGTGCCAGCAGGTGGAGCGGGGGGGCGGCAGATACGCAGTATTTT. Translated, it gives CASRWSGGAADTQYF. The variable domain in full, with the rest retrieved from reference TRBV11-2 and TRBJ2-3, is EAGVAQSPRYKIIEKRQSVAFWCNPISGHATLYWYQQILGQGPKLLIQFQNNGVVDDSQLPKDRFSAERLKGVDSTLKIQPAKLEDSAVYLCASRWSGGAADTQYFGPGTRLTVL.

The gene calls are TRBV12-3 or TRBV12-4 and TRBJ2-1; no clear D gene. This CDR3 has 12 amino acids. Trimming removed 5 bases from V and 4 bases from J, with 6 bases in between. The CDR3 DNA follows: TGTGCCAGCAGTCTAAAGTACAATGAGCAGTTCTTC. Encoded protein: CASSLKYNEQFF.

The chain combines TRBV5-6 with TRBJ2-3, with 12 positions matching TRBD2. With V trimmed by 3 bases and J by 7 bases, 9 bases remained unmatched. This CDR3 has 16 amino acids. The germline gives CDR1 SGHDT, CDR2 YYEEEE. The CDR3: CASSSLLAGGINTQYF. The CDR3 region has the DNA TGTGCCAGCAGCTCCCTACTAGCGGGAGGAATCAATACGCAGTATTTT.

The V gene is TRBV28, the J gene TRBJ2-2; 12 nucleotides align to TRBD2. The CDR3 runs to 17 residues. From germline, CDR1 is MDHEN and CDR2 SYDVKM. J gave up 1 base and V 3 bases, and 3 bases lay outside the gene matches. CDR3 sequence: CASSLTSGGLNTGELFF. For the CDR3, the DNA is TGTGCCAGCAGTTTGACTAGCGGGGGCCTGAACACCGGGGAGCTGTTTTTT.

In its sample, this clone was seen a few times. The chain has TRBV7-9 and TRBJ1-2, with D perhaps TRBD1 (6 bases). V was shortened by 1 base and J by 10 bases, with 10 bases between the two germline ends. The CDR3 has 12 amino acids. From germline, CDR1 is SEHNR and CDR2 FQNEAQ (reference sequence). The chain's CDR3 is CASSLGGGLYTF. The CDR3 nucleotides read TGTGCCAGCAGCTTAGGCGGGGGCCTCTACACCTTC.

CDR3 sequence reads: CASSLPLISNQPQHF. The CDR3 nucleotides read TGTGCCAGCAGCTTGCCCCTTATTAGCAATCAGCCCCAGCATTTT. This chain uses TRBV5-8 with TRBJ1-5, with D hard to call. The CDR3 extends over 15 amino acids. V was pared by 1 base and J by 0 bases, with 8 bases between. CDR1 and CDR2 (germline): SGHTS, YDEGEE.